Listed below are T cell receptor beta chains from one sample, sequenced in a study of graft-versus-host responses after intestinal transplantation. The protocol was immunoSEQ multiplex PCR, while the TCRdb copy is restricted to in-frame clones and leaves out a portion. In the table there are roughly 19,000 clones, just under 95% of which are singletons. The material sequenced was PBMCs, taken 23 days after intestinal transplant. The source of these receptors is a human patient who received an intestinal transplant, so some T cells may come from the graft donor. Both conserved end residues are part of each CDR3. The order of the fields is clone size, V gene, J gene, D gene, CDR3 protein, CDR3 DNA. D genes are given only for firm matches. Clone size appears in some rows only: once, few, many, or a class for an expanded clone.

clone size: NA; V gene: TRBV4-2; J gene: TRBJ2-7; D gene: NA; CDR3 protein: CASSQEEPFRLGTSYEQYF; CDR3 DNA: TGTGCCAGCAGCCAAGAGGAACCATTCAGACTAGGCACCTCCTACGAGCAGTACTTC
clone size: NA; V gene: TRBV4-2; J gene: TRBJ2-7; D gene: TRBD2; CDR3 protein: CASSPSGSLEQYF; CDR3 DNA: TGTGCCAGCAGCCCAAGCGGGAGCCTAGAGCAGTACTTC
clone size: NA; V gene: TRBV5-1; J gene: TRBJ2-3; D gene: TRBD2; CDR3 protein: CASSQTTSGTDTQYF; CDR3 DNA: TGCGCCAGCAGCCAGACGACTAGCGGCACAGATACGCAGTATTTT
clone size: NA; V gene: TRBV28; J gene: TRBJ2-3; D gene: TRBD1; CDR3 protein: CASSLGGASPDTQYF; CDR3 DNA: TGTGCCAGCAGCCTAGGGGGCGCATCCCCAGATACGCAGTATTTT
clone size: NA; V gene: TRBV27; J gene: TRBJ1-2; D gene: TRBD1; CDR3 protein: CASSSDRHDVYGYTF; CDR3 DNA: TGTGCCAGCAGTTCGGACAGGCATGACGTCTATGGCTACACCTTC
clone size: NA; V gene: TRBV7-9; J gene: TRBJ2-7; D gene: TRBD1; CDR3 protein: CASSSPDRDPYEQYF; CDR3 DNA: TGTGCCAGCAGCTCCCCCGACAGGGACCCCTACGAGCAGTACTTC
clone size: NA; V gene: TRBV6-4; J gene: TRBJ2-4; D gene: NA; CDR3 protein: CASSASQGTLRGAKNIQYF; CDR3 DNA: TGTGCCAGCAGTGCTAGTCAGGGGACCCTACGAGGAGCCAAAAACATTCAGTACTTC
clone size: NA; V gene: TRBV2; J gene: TRBJ1-6; D gene: NA; CDR3 protein: CASSEGEYEPLHF; CDR3 DNA: TGTGCCAGCAGTGAGGGGGAGTATGAACCCCTCCACTTT
clone size: NA; V gene: TRBV5-7; J gene: TRBJ2-7; D gene: NA; CDR3 protein: CASSLSGQNYEQYF; CDR3 DNA: TGTGCCAGCAGCTTGTCGGGACAAAACTACGAGCAGTACTTC
clone size: NA; V gene: TRBV5-1; J gene: TRBJ2-5; D gene: NA; CDR3 protein: CASSLAYYQETQYF; CDR3 DNA: TGCGCCAGCAGCTTGGCCTACTACCAAGAGACCCAGTACTTC
clone size: NA; V gene: TRBV7-2; J gene: TRBJ2-1; D gene: TRBD2; CDR3 protein: CASSYPAPSGRAHEQFF; CDR3 DNA: TGTGCCAGCAGCTACCCCGCCCCTAGCGGGAGGGCCCATGAGCAGTTCTTC
clone size: NA; V gene: TRBV5-6; J gene: TRBJ1-1; D gene: NA; CDR3 protein: CASSTGGGPWAFF; CDR3 DNA: TGTGCCAGCAGCACCGGGGGAGGTCCGTGGGCTTTCTTT
clone size: NA; V gene: TRBV6-5; J gene: TRBJ1-1; D gene: NA; CDR3 protein: CASSGYTWVNTEAFF; CDR3 DNA: TGTGCCAGCAGTGGATATACATGGGTGAACACTGAAGCTTTCTTT
clone size: NA; V gene: TRBV5-4; J gene: TRBJ1-2; D gene: NA; CDR3 protein: CASSFLGEVNGYTF; CDR3 DNA: TGTGCCAGCAGCTTCTTGGGTGAGGTGAATGGCTACACCTTC
clone size: few; V gene: TRBV2; J gene: TRBJ1-3; D gene: NA; CDR3 protein: CASSSEWSSGNTIYF; CDR3 DNA: TGTGCCAGCAGTAGCGAGTGGAGCTCTGGAAACACCATATATTTT
clone size: few; V gene: TRBV7-3; J gene: TRBJ2-1; D gene: NA; CDR3 protein: CASSLRGGIAADYNEQFF; CDR3 DNA: TGTGCCAGCAGCTTAAGAGGGGGGATAGCGGCGGACTACAATGAGCAGTTCTTC
clone size: NA; V gene: TRBV27; J gene: TRBJ2-3; D gene: TRBD2; CDR3 protein: CASSSPPASGIIGDTQYF; CDR3 DNA: TGTGCCAGCAGTTCCCCCCCGGCTAGCGGGATCATAGGAGATACGCAGTATTTT
clone size: NA; V gene: TRBV5-1; J gene: TRBJ2-7; D gene: NA; CDR3 protein: CASSSDYYEQYF; CDR3 DNA: TGCGCCAGCAGCTCAGATTACTACGAGCAGTACTTC
clone size: NA; V gene: TRBV6-6; J gene: TRBJ2-7; D gene: NA; CDR3 protein: CASGPRFASYEQYF; CDR3 DNA: TGTGCCAGCGGTCCGAGGTTTGCCTCCTACGAGCAGTACTTC
clone size: NA; V gene: TRBV11-2; J gene: TRBJ2-1; D gene: NA; CDR3 protein: CASSLSRDEQFF; CDR3 DNA: TGTGCCAGCAGCTTAAGTCGCGATGAGCAGTTCTTC
clone size: NA; V gene: TRBV5-1; J gene: TRBJ1-2; D gene: NA; CDR3 protein: CASSLGVQSTNYGYTF; CDR3 DNA: TGCGCCAGCAGCTTGGGAGTACAGTCCACTAACTATGGCTACACCTTC
clone size: NA; V gene: TRBV7-9; J gene: TRBJ2-1; D gene: TRBD2; CDR3 protein: CASSPSGLAAYNEQFF; CDR3 DNA: TGTGCCAGCAGCCCCTCGGGACTAGCGGCCTACAATGAGCAGTTCTTC